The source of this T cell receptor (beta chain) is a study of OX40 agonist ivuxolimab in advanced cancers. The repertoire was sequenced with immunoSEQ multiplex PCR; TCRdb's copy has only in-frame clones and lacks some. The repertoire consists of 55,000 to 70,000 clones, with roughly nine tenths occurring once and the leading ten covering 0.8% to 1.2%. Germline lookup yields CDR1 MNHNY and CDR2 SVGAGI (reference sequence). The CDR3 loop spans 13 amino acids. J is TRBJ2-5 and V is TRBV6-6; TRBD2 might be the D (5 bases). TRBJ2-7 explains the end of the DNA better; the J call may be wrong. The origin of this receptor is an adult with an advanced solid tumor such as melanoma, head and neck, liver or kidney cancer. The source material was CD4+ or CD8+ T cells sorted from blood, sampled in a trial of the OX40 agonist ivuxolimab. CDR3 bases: TGTGCCAGCAGTTACGCGGGCCCCTACGAGCAGTACTTC. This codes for CASSYAGPYEQYF.